The 14 T cell receptor beta chains given below trace back to one sample, sequenced in a study of blood T cells in healthy people across ages. For the second PCR, which ran for roughly 7 to 11 cycles, a sample-barcoded 5' primer and a J-beta primer mix were used. MiXCR, run by TCRdb on the 5' RACE reads, gives a single entry per CDR3 protein. The table has 730,000 or so distinct CDR3 sequences, roughly 41% seen once. The sequenced material came from blood. All receptors derive from an older woman in good health.

The chain links TRBV28 to TRBJ2-4, with D maybe TRBD1 (6 bases). The J call could be wrong; TRBJ2-7 is a better fit for the DNA end. This CDR3 has 16 residues. In germline, CDR1 is MDHEN, CDR2 SYDVKM. The CDR3 bases are TGTGCCAGCAGTACCCCTTCGGACAGTATAAGCTACGAGCAGTACTTC. Translated: CASSTPSDSISYEQYF.

This clonotype was observed many times. The rearrangement links TRBV3-1 to TRBJ2-3; unclear D gene. The V end lost 10 bases, the J end lost 0 bases, and 8 bases lay between the germline ends. The CDR3 totals 12 residues. CDR1 is LGHDT and CDR2 is YNNKEL in the germline V gene (reference sequence). The CDR3 reads CATSTSTDTQYF. DNA for the CDR3: TGTGCCACCTCGACTAGCACAGATACGCAGTATTTT.

V is TRBV29-1 and J is TRBJ2-1; D is possibly TRBD1 (5 bases). The CDR3 contains 14 residues. Deletions cut 2 bases from V and 4 bases from J, with 12 bases between. Per the germline V gene, CDR1 is SQVTM and CDR2 is ANQGSEA. CDR3 sequence: CSVEQTDTYNEQFF. The CDR3 bases are TGCAGCGTTGAACAAACGGACACGTACAATGAGCAGTTCTTC.

The V gene is TRBV20-1, the J gene TRBJ1-2, with a weak D call TRBD1 (5 bases). Germline assignment: CDR1 DFQATT and CDR2 SNEGSKA (reference sequence). The CDR3 consists of 15 residues. Deletions cut 1 base from V and 2 bases from J, with 14 bases between. As DNA, the CDR3 is TGCAGTGCTAGAGTCTCCGGGAGGGACAACTATGGCTACACCTTC. Its translation: CSARVSGRDNYGYTF.

The gene calls are TRBV12-3 or TRBV12-4 and TRBJ2-1; 12 nucleotides align to TRBD1. The V gene end was trimmed by 4 bases and the J gene end by 3 bases; junction bases not matched to a gene: 16. The CDR3 has 20 amino acids. CDR3 residues: CASSSTGTGGFLPLYNEQFF. CDR3 in DNA: TGTGCCAGCAGTTCTACCGGGACAGGGGGCTTCCTCCCCCTCTACAATGAGCAGTTCTTC.

Concerning this clonotype: A read error may account for a junction end that differs from germline. This chain links TRBV5-1 with TRBJ2-3; no reliable D call. From germline, CDR1 is SGHRS and CDR2 YFSETQ. The CDR3 is 16 residues long. The CDR3 DNA reads as TGCGCCAGCAGCTTGGCCGTAGAAATCAGCACAGAGACGCAGTATTTT. It is translated as CASSLAVEISTETQYF.

This clonotype was recorded many times. The chain joins TRBV12-3 or TRBV12-4 to TRBJ2-3; 11 nucleotides match TRBD2. The CDR3 extends over 17 amino acids. J gave up 5 bases and V 5 bases, and 12 bases lay outside the gene matches. CDR3: CASSPNGASGGKDTQYF. DNA for the CDR3: TGTGCCAGCAGTCCGAACGGGGCTAGCGGGGGGAAAGATACGCAGTATTTT.

J is TRBJ2-1 and V is TRBV4-3; TRBD2 matches at 9 bases. There are 15 residues in the CDR3. Germline-derived CDR1 and CDR2 are LGHNA and YSLEER. Trimming removed 4 bases from V and 2 bases from J; junction bases left unmatched: 3. DNA for the CDR3: TGCGCCAGCAGCCCATCTAGCGGGGCCTACAATGAGCAGTTCTTC. Protein: CASSPSSGAYNEQFF.

The rearrangement joins TRBV7-9 to TRBJ1-1, with 10 bases identical to TRBD1. The V and J ends lost 6 bases and 5 bases, in that order; junction bases with no gene match: 6. Germline V gene lookup returns CDR1 SEHNR and CDR2 FQNEAQ (reference sequence). The CDR3 sequence is 14 residues long. The CDR3 spells CASSPMGQGTEAFF. The CDR3 DNA sequence: TGTGCCAGCAGTCCGATGGGACAGGGGACTGAAGCTTTCTTT.

This chain connects TRBV20-1 to TRBJ2-5; D possibly corresponds to TRBD1 (6 bases). This CDR3 spans 12 amino acids. Germline V gene data show CDR1 as DFQATT and CDR2 as SNEGSKA (reference sequence). Deletions cut 5 bases from V and 2 bases from J, with 9 bases between. CDR3 bases: TGCAGTGCTCTCCAGGGGCAAGAGACCCAGTACTTC. It translates to CSALQGQETQYF.

With regard to this clonotype: Being one base from a much bigger clone, this may be a read error. J is TRBJ2-1 and V is TRBV29-1; 7 bases agree with TRBD2. This CDR3 has 16 amino acids. Trimming at V came to 5 bases and at J to 0 bases, leaving 10 bases not matched to a gene. Germline V gives CDR1 SQVTM, CDR2 ANQGSEA. The CDR3 sequence: CSVRVFLADSYNEQFF. DNA for the CDR3: TGCAGCGTTAGGGTCTTCCTAGCGGACTCCTACAATGAGCAGTTCTTC.

In its sample, this clonotype was seen many times. The chain is built from TRBV6-4 and TRBJ1-1; no clear D gene. The germline V and J ends were trimmed by 7 bases and 0 bases, with 9 bases remaining between them. The CDR3 contains 13 residues. Germline assignment: CDR1 MRHNA and CDR2 SNTAGT. CDR3 sequence reads: CASTRSMNTEAFF. The CDR3 nucleotides are TGTGCCAGCACAAGGAGCATGAACACTGAAGCTTTCTTT.

This sequence joins TRBV20-1 and TRBJ2-7; TRBD2 aligns across 12 bases. The DNA end favors TRBJ2-5, so the J call may be wrong. Germline CDR1 is DFQATT and CDR2 is SNEGSKA (reference sequence). The CDR3 is 16 amino acids. The CDR3 DNA sequence: TGCAGTGCTAGAGATCCTCGACTAGCGGGAGTAGAGACCCAGTACTTC. As protein: CSARDPRLAGVETQYF.

The sample holds a few counts of this clonotype. V and J are TRBV27 and TRBJ2-1; TRBD2 is a possible D gene (6 bases). Germline loops: CDR1 MNHEY, CDR2 SMNVEV (reference sequence). V dropped 4 bases and J dropped 6 bases, with 13 bases sitting between them. CDR3 length: 14 residues. CDR3 loop: CASSYAGRRNEQFF. The CDR3 region has the DNA TGTGCCAGCAGTTACGCGGGGAGACGCAATGAGCAGTTCTTC.